The clone carrying this T cell receptor beta chain was counted once. Its target is unknown. The data stem from a study of cytomegalovirus exposure and HLA in healthy donors. Study-level findings and limits: A later analysis reportedly identified an Asian-associated ancestry cluster as carrying fewer N-insertions than the approximately 730-donor mean. The authors judged a highly shared variant cluster likely a sequencing artifact. Despite most TCR sequences being rare, some public TCRs occurred in many donors.

V gave up 1 base and J gave up 0 bases, with 20 bases separating them. The CDR3 has 20 residues. Germline V CDR1 and CDR2: SGHNT, YYREEE (reference sequence). The PCR had 60 Vbeta and 13 Jbeta primers. Some clones are missing from TCRdb's copy, which holds only in-frame ones; the method was immunoSEQ multiplex PCR. The sample consists of tens of thousands of clones, less than 85% of them appearing once. The chain carries TRBV5-4 and TRBJ2-6; D possibly corresponds to TRBD1 (7 bases). The receptor's source is a male donor in good health and CMV-seronegative. Material for sequencing was PBMCs. This CDR3 is CASSLHGGGTAHSGANVLTF. The CDR3 nucleotides are TGTGCCAGCAGCTTGCACGGAGGCGGGACAGCACACTCTGGGGCCAACGTCCTGACTTTC.